Sequencing of this TCR beta chain was carried out in a study of shared clonotypes between healthy human individuals. Study-wide context: Each donor's CD8 memory used one plate, CD8 naive two, each CD4 subset three.

Trimming took off 6 bases at V and 7 bases at J, with 25 bases between the two ends. This CDR3 has 16 amino acids. Germline CDR1 MDHEN, CDR2 SYDVKM. Original data processing: As immunoSEQ supplied junction-only sequences (without quality scores), filtering differed. The protocol was immunoSEQ multiplex PCR, while the TCRdb copy is restricted to in-frame clones and leaves out a portion. That table gives V, J and clone size, and the DNA gave D and trimming. The sample shows around 600,000 clones, approximately 95% of them seen only once. Findings and caveats of the study: Relative to clonotypes present in all four donors, those not shared had lower generation probabilities. Genetic and exposure-history diversity was limited by the few donors.

As defined, naive CD8 cells were CD45RO-negative and positively selected for CCR7, with terminally differentiated effector memory CD45RA+ cells excluded. Concerning this clone itself: Its antigen is unknown.

The sequence came from a woman between 25 and 40 years old in good health. This chain uses TRBV28 with TRBJ2-7, with D possibly being TRBD1 (6 bases). The source material was naive CD8+ T cells sorted from blood. In DNA, the CDR3 is TGTGCCAGCAGCCCCCGAGGGGCAGGGGTGGGTGAGGAGCAGTACTTC. It codes for CASSPRGAGVGEEQYF.